This T cell receptor beta chain comes out of a study of blood T cell repertoires in COVID-19. Study summary: Nucleic acid was either cDNA or gDNA, and it came from T cells, B-cell-depleted T cells, or PBMCs.

This CDR3 spans 13 amino acids. Trimming stripped 6 bases from V and 0 bases from J, with 9 bases between. The germline CDR1 and CDR2 sequences are MDHEN and SYDVKM. Measured with immunoSEQ multiplex PCR; TCRdb has only the in-frame clones, and not every one. The sample has around 280,000 clones; around 85% are singletons. The count of this clone is one. The sequenced sample was PBMCs or T cells enriched from blood (not recorded which). This receptor was obtained from a woman between 40 and 55 years old who had recovered from COVID-19. The V and J genes are TRBV28 and TRBJ2-7; perhaps TRBD1 as D (6 bases). The CDR3 DNA is TGTGCCAGCAGCCCGGACAGCTCCTACGAGCAGTACTTC. This translates into CASSPDSSYEQYF.